One and the same sample provided the 25 T cell receptor beta chains below, sequenced in a study of Ad26.COV2.S vaccination and SARS-CoV-2 variants. Method: immunoSEQ multiplex PCR; TCRdb's copy keeps in-frame clones and lacks some. This table holds about 280,000 clones, roughly 86% found once. Indicated treatment: some 19 received Ad26.COV2.S at low or high dose, single or two shots; roughly 5 received placebo; per-sample allocation not given. Sampling occurred on day 63 after the first vaccine or placebo injection. The sample here was peripheral blood, taken in a trial of Ad26.COV2.S vaccine versus placebo. The origin of the receptors is a person aged 18 to 59 who received the Ad26.COV2.S COVID-19 vaccine or a placebo.

The genes are TRBV18 and TRBJ1-1; no definite D call. Germline loops: CDR1 KGHSH, CDR2 LQKENI. The CDR3 has 14 residues. Trimming cost V 3 bases and J 0 bases, with 8 bases left between them. CDR3 nucleotides: TGTGCCAGCTCACCCCCCAGTTTGAACACTGAAGCTTTCTTT. It codes for CASSPPSLNTEAFF.

This sequence joins TRBV3-1 (or the pseudogene TRBV3-2) and TRBJ2-2; 13 positions agree with TRBD2. From germline, CDR1 is LGHDT and CDR2 YNNKEL (reference sequence). CDR3 length: 18 residues. V was clipped by 3 bases and J by 6 bases; unmatched bases: 10. The DNA of the CDR3 is TGTGCCAGCAGCCAGCATTCGACTAGCGGGGGGCGGGCCGGGGAGCTGTTTTTT. Protein sequence: CASSQHSTSGGRAGELFF.

The chain joins TRBV5-1 to TRBJ2-1; 7 bases are a match to TRBD2. The V gene's germline CDR1 is SGHRS and CDR2 YFSETQ. J was trimmed by 5 bases and V by 4 bases; bases with no gene match: 21. CDR3 length: 19 residues. The CDR3 sequence is CASSRRPFAAGDGNNEQFF. CDR3 sequence (DNA): TGCGCCAGCAGCCGACGACCCTTCGCCGCGGGAGACGGGAACAATGAGCAGTTCTTC.

This clone has only one observation. The gene calls are TRBV2 and TRBJ2-4; 7 positions match TRBD2. The CDR3 consists of 18 residues. CDR1 SNHLY and CDR2 FYNNEI come from the germline V gene. J lost 2 bases, V lost 4 bases, and 14 bases had no gene match. The DNA for the CDR3 is TGTGCCAGCAGTGTGGGAGGGAAGGGGTTAGGGTCCAAAAACATTCAGTACTTC. Residues: CASSVGGKGLGSKNIQYF.

V usage is TRBV5-5 and J usage is TRBJ2-7; TRBD2 agrees at 7 bases. CDR1 and CDR2 from the germline V gene are SGHKS and YYEKEE (reference sequence). V lost 0 bases to trimming and J lost 0 bases; unmatched junction nucleotides: 6. This CDR3 spans 16 amino acids. The CDR3 DNA sequence: TGTGCCAGCAGCTTGGAGGGGAGGGCCAGCTCCTACGAGCAGTACTTC. Amino acids: CASSLEGRASSYEQYF.

CDR3 bases: TGTGCCAGCAGCGGCACCGGGGAGCTGTTTTTT. Translated, it gives CASSGTGELFF. The chain joins TRBV9 to TRBJ2-2, with unresolved D. Germline V lookup: CDR1 SGDLS, CDR2 YYNGEE. V was pared by 3 bases and J by 4 bases, with 1 base between. The CDR3 has 11 residues.

The gene calls are TRBV5-1 and TRBJ2-7; 8 bases agree with TRBD1. The V and J ends lost 3 bases and 3 bases, in that order; junction bases with no gene match: 5. This CDR3 has 14 residues. CDR1 is SGHRS, CDR2 YFSETQ, per germline. The CDR3 loop reads CASSWTGTDYEQYF. The CDR3 nucleotides are TGCGCCAGCAGCTGGACAGGGACAGACTACGAGCAGTACTTC.

The CDR3 loop is CASSGQGWADTQYF. CDR3 DNA sequence: TGTGCCAGCAGCGGACAGGGCTGGGCAGATACGCAGTATTTT. The J gene is TRBJ2-3, the V gene TRBV2, with TRBD1 matching over 8 bases. V trimming: 6 bases; J trimming: 4 bases; junction bases outside the gene matches: 6. Looked up from germline, CDR1 is SNHLY and CDR2 is FYNNEI. This CDR3 contains 14 residues.

The rearrangement joins TRBV7-3 to TRBJ2-1; 11 bases fit TRBD2. V lost 4 bases and J lost 0; bases outside the gene matches: 5. Germline V gives CDR1 SGHTA, CDR2 FQGTGA. CDR3 length: 17 residues. The CDR3, as DNA: TGTGCCAGCAGCTCCACTAGCGGGGGCAGCTCCTACAATGAGCAGTTCTTC. This translates into CASSSTSGGSSYNEQFF.

CDR3 loop: CASSGVGNANEKLFF. The CDR3 nucleotides read TGTGCCAGCAGTGGCGTGGGCAACGCAAATGAAAAACTGTTTTTT. The V call is TRBV2, the J call TRBJ1-4, with D unresolved. V was pared by 4 bases and J by 5 bases, with 14 bases between. The CDR3 runs to 15 residues. CDR1 and CDR2 from the germline V gene are SNHLY and FYNNEI. Complete variable domain (other parts from reference TRBV2 and TRBJ1-4): EPEVTQTPSHQVTQMGQEVILRCVPISNHLYFYWYRQILGQKVEFLVSFYNNEISEKSEIFDDQFSVERPDGSNFTLKIRSTKLEDSAMYFCASSGVGNANEKLFFGSGTQLSVL.

This chain joins TRBV6-1 and TRBJ1-1, with D hard to call. The germline V gene encodes CDR1 MNHNS and CDR2 SASEGT. The V end lost 4 bases, the J end lost 0 bases, and 15 bases lay between the germline ends. The CDR3 has 16 amino acids. CDR3 sequence (DNA): TGTGCCAGCAGTGCGTGGGAGGGCTCCCTGAACACTGAAGCTTTCTTT. Protein sequence: CASSAWEGSLNTEAFF.

This clone was observed a handful of times. The chain recombines TRBV5-1 with TRBJ1-6; 8 bases line up with TRBD1. Trimming cost V 4 bases and J 8 bases; bases outside gene matches: 11. The CDR3 contains 16 residues. Germline CDR1 SGHRS, CDR2 YFSETQ. CDR3 DNA: TGCGCCAGCAGCGGCGGACAGGGCGCCGTTGATTCACCCCTCCACTTT. Translation gives CASSGGQGAVDSPLHF.

The rearrangement links TRBV9 to TRBJ2-7; D is unresolved. V lost 0 bases and J 2 bases, leaving 6 bases between the germline ends. CDR1 and CDR2 (germline): SGDLS, YYNGEE. This CDR3 contains 13 residues. DNA for the CDR3: TGTGCCAGCAGCGTAGACAGCCCCTACGAGCAGTACTTC. Its translation: CASSVDSPYEQYF.

The genes are TRBV19 and TRBJ1-6; TRBD1 might be the D (5 bases). Trimming took 4 bases from V and 4 from J, leaving 14 bases between them. CDR3 size: 16 residues. In germline, CDR1 is LNHDA, CDR2 SQIVND (reference sequence). The CDR3 DNA is TGTGCCAGTAGTAATCTTTGGACAACGTATAATTCACCCCTCCACTTT. Its protein is CASSNLWTTYNSPLHF.

The gene calls are TRBV4-1 and TRBJ2-7, with TRBD1 as a possible D gene (7 bases). CDR3 length: 13 residues. Deletions cut 5 bases from V and 4 bases from J, with 12 bases between. Germline V gives CDR1 MGHRA, CDR2 YSYEKL. Here the CDR3 DNA reads TGCGCCAGCAGCTTTCAGGGGGGATACGAGCAGTACTTC. Protein sequence: CASSFQGGYEQYF.

Comment on this clone: The sample contains more than one DNA sequence encoding this CDR3. The chain recombines TRBV5-6 with TRBJ2-7; tentative D call: TRBD2 (6 bases). CDR1 and CDR2 from the germline V gene are SGHDT and YYEEEE. V was pared by 2 bases and J by 2 bases, with 8 bases between. The CDR3 length is 13 residues. The chain's CDR3 is CASSFGRAYEQYF. The CDR3 nucleotides read TGTGCCAGCAGCTTCGGGAGAGCCTACGAGCAGTACTTC. Complete variable domain (other parts from reference TRBV5-6 and TRBJ2-7): DAGVTQSPTHLIKTRGQQVTLRCSPKSGHDTVSWYQQALGQGPQFIFQYYEEEERQRGNFPDRFSGHQFPNYSSELNVNALLLGDSALYLCASSFGRAYEQYFGPGTRLTVT.

This rearrangement joins TRBV5-1 to TRBJ2-1; 7 bases map to TRBD1. The CDR3 totals 15 residues. The V gene's germline CDR1 is SGHRS and CDR2 YFSETQ. Trimming cost V 0 bases and J 4 bases; bases outside gene matches: 4. The CDR3 DNA is TGCGCCAGCAGCTTGGGACAGGGATATTACAATGAGCAGTTCTTC. Translated, it gives CASSLGQGYYNEQFF. Together with reference TRBV5-1 and TRBJ2-1, the CDR3 gives the full variable domain: KAGVTQTPRYLIKTRGQQVTLSCSPISGHRSVSWYQQTPGQGLQFLFEYFSETQRNKGNFPGRFSGRQFSNSRSEMNVSTLELGDSALYLCASSLGQGYYNEQFFGPGTRLTVL.

The chain couples TRBV4-3 to TRBJ1-1; possibly TRBD1 for D (5 bases). Trimming left V 5 bases short and J 5 bases short, with 15 bases between. The CDR3 runs to 14 residues. Germline V lookup: CDR1 LGHNA, CDR2 YSLEER. Here the CDR3 reads CASSLGGERTEAFF. DNA for the CDR3: TGCGCCAGCAGCTTGGGAGGGGAAAGGACTGAAGCTTTCTTT.

This chain links TRBV5-1 with TRBJ1-3, with D possibly TRBD1 on 6 matching bases. Germline values: CDR1 SGHRS, CDR2 YFSETQ. The V gene lost 0 bases and the J gene lost 2 bases, with 12 bases spanning the gap. CDR3 size: 16 residues. The DNA of the CDR3 is TGCGCCAGCAGCTTGGATACAGGGTCCCCTGGAAACACCATATATTTT. Encoded protein: CASSLDTGSPGNTIYF.

The table lists this clone with a count of one. The chain carries TRBV15 and TRBJ2-7; 7 bases are shared with TRBD1. This CDR3 region has 14 residues. CDR1 and CDR2 (germline): LNHNV, YYDKDF (reference sequence). Trimming took 1 base from V and 4 from J; bases not matched to a gene: 4. The DNA for the CDR3 is TGTGCCACCAGCAGAGGAGGGACAGTTTACGAGCAGTACTTC. It translates to CATSRGGTVYEQYF.

The chain combines TRBV10-2 with TRBJ1-2; 9 bases fit TRBD1. Trimming cost V 3 bases and J 1 base; bases outside gene matches: 3. CDR3 length equals 15 residues. Germline V lookup: CDR1 WSHSY, CDR2 SAAADI. The chain's CDR3 is CASSDSGQGNYGYTF. The CDR3 nucleotides read TGCGCCAGCAGTGACTCGGGACAGGGTAACTATGGCTACACCTTC.

The chain has TRBV27 and TRBJ2-6; D not certain. The CDR3 contains 17 residues. V was clipped by 5 bases and J by 0 bases, with 14 bases between them. Germline-derived CDR1 and CDR2 are MNHEY and SMNVEV (reference sequence). This CDR3 is CASSGGPLISGANVLTF. The CDR3 coding sequence is TGTGCCAGCAGTGGCGGCCCGCTCATCTCTGGGGCCAACGTCCTGACTTTC.

CDR3: CASSPTGTSVYEQYF. Written as DNA, the CDR3 is TGCGCCAGCAGCCCGACCGGGACTAGCGTCTACGAGCAGTACTTC. V is TRBV5-1 and J is TRBJ2-7; TRBD2 agrees at 10 bases. Germline CDR1 and CDR2: SGHRS and YFSETQ. CDR3 length equals 15 residues. V lost 4 bases to trimming and J lost 3 bases; unmatched junction nucleotides: 7.

The chain employs TRBV7-2 and TRBJ2-7, with 13 bases identical to TRBD2. V shed 5 bases and J 3 bases; nucleotides not matched to a gene: 7. Germline-derived CDR1 and CDR2 are SGHTA and FQGNSA. There are 16 residues in the CDR3. The CDR3 nucleotides are TGTGCCAGCAGCCACGATGGGACTAGCGGGGTCTACGAGCAGTACTTC. As protein: CASSHDGTSGVYEQYF.

The chain couples TRBV20-1 to TRBJ1-1; a possible D gene is TRBD1 (6 bases). CDR1 and CDR2 from the germline V gene are DFQATT and SNEGSKA (reference sequence). The ends were cut back, 5 bases at V and 8 bases at J, with 9 bases in the middle. CDR3 length: 10 amino acids. CDR3 residues: CSAHQGEAFF. CDR3 DNA: TGCAGTGCTCACCAGGGGGAAGCTTTCTTT.